This T cell receptor beta chain was sequenced during a study of T cell responses to AZD1222 COVID-19 vaccine. Turning to the study itself: Investigators merged groups given second doses at roughly 4 or roughly 12 weeks. Study-level findings and limits: Increases in Spike-specific TCR breadth and depth were seen after two AZD1222 doses. Reports indicate that nearly half of spike-specific TCRs are directed at unmutated variant regions.

As regards this clone: Its antigen is unidentified.

Generated by immunoSEQ multiplex PCR, the TCRdb table keeps only in-frame clones and is missing some. The sample includes roughly 110,000 clones, 91% of them seen just once. This CDR3 region has 17 residues. The germline gives CDR1 SGHAT, CDR2 FQNNGV. V gave up 5 bases and J gave up 6 bases; unmatched junction bases: 13. The rearrangement uses TRBV11-2 and TRBJ2-2, with TRBD2 matching over 9 bases. This sample comprised peripheral blood, obtained on day 0 of AZD1222 vaccination. This sequence was found in an adult in good health. The CDR3 spells CASSPPGGGAIAGELFF. In nucleotides, the CDR3 is TGTGCCAGCAGCCCCCCGGGCGGGGGGGCAATAGCCGGGGAGCTGTTTTTT.